This TCR beta chain was sequenced during a study of response to subunit inactivated influenza vaccine (dated by TCRdb to the late 2010s). Notes on the research overall: The study used deep quantitative T cell receptor repertoire profiling to track responses to a trivalent subunit inactivated influenza vaccine. Findings and caveats that apply to the study as a whole: According to the authors, only a limited number of new T cells may be recruited by each seasonal influenza vaccination.

V is reduced by 3 bases and J by 5 bases, leaving a spacing of 7 bases between them. Taken from the germline V gene, the CDR1 and CDR2 loops are MGHDK and SYGVNS. The CDR3, from cysteine to phenylalanine, totals 12 residues. The CDR3 DNA has 36 bases and is translated from base 1. This clonotype has at least ten counts. What this receptor recognizes is not known. No qualities accompany the bases; no much larger clone lies one base away. Preparation of the library involved RT-PCR. These reads were obtained on an Illumina HiSeq 2500. The public reads were reprocessed in TCRdb via fastp at Q25 and MiXCR, keeping in-frame beta chains. Duplicate CDR3 protein sequences are folded into a single record with the most common DNA and genes. For this sample there are about 610,000 distinct CDR3 sequences; about 15% appear just once. In total, the top ten clones hold roughly 10% of the sample.

Sequencing used PBMCs from blood, obtained 11 to 12 days after vaccination. The chain is made from TRBV25-1 and TRBJ2-5; too little of a D gene remains to name it. This TCR was sampled from a man between 50 and 59 years old who received an inactivated influenza vaccine. Donor details come from another sample of the same person, matched by shared clones. The bases are TGTGCCAGCAGTGAGGGCTGGGAGACCCAGTACTTC. This translates into CASSEGWETQYF.